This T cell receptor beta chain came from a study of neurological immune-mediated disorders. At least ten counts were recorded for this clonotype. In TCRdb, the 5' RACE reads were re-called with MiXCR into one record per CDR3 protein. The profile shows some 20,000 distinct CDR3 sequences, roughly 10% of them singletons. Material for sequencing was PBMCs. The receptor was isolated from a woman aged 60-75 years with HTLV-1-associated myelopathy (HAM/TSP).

CDR3 in DNA: TGCGCCAGCAGCTTGGACGCGGGGGCTAGCTCTGGAAACACCATATATTTT. Residues: CASSLDAGASSGNTIYF. This rearrangement joins TRBV5-1 to TRBJ1-3; tentatively, D is TRBD1 (6 bases). CDR1 is SGHRS, CDR2 YFSETQ, per germline. The CDR3 is made up of 17 amino acids. V lost 0 bases to trimming and J lost 0 bases, with 13 bases between them. Looking up the rest from reference TRBV5-1 and TRBJ1-3 gives the full variable domain: KAGVTQTPRYLIKTRGQQVTLSCSPISGHRSVSWYQQTPGQGLQFLFEYFSETQRNKGNFPGRFSGRQFSNSRSEMNVSTLELGDSALYLCASSLDAGASSGNTIYFGEGSWLTVV.